These 27 T cell receptor beta chains originate from one sample sequenced in a study of blood T cell repertoires in COVID-19 (TCRdb year 2020). Library preparation was by the immunoSEQ multiplex PCR assay. TCRdb holds this immuneACCESS table with in-frame rearrangements only. Some clones are missing; in checked studies, unresolved V genes explain under half, and the rest has no known cause. The sample table shows about 220,000 clones, and approximately 85% are seen once. Less than 9.5% of the sample lies in the top ten. Sample: peripheral blood. These receptor sequences come from a woman of 80 years or more with COVID-19, enrolled during active disease.

This rearrangement joins TRBV15 to TRBJ2-5, with D possibly being TRBD1 (6 bases). V was clipped by 5 bases and J by 2 bases, with 15 bases between them. Germline V gives CDR1 LNHNV, CDR2 YYDKDF (reference sequence). The CDR3 is made up of 15 amino acids. The CDR3 coding sequence is TGTGCCACCAGCCCCCCAGGGGACCTACAAGAGACCCAGTACTTC. It yields the protein CATSPPGDLQETQYF.

There are a few counts of this clone. V usage is TRBV19 and J usage is TRBJ2-3; TRBD2 agrees at 14 bases. This CDR3 is built from 18 residues. Germline V CDR1 and CDR2: LNHDA, SQIVND (reference sequence). V gave up 5 bases and J gave up 1 base; unmatched junction bases: 8. In nucleotides, the CDR3 is TGTGCCAGTAGTCAAACGACTAGCGGGAGGGTCGGCACAGATACGCAGTATTTT. Encoded protein: CASSQTTSGRVGTDTQYF.

J is TRBJ1-5 and V is TRBV19, with D possibly matching TRBD1 (5 bases). Per the germline V gene, CDR1 is LNHDA and CDR2 is SQIVND (reference sequence). There are 16 residues in the CDR3. The germline V and J ends were trimmed by 5 bases and 0 bases, with 14 bases remaining between them. The CDR3: CASSPQGYLSNQPQHF. CDR3 nucleotides: TGTGCCAGTAGTCCCCAGGGCTACCTTAGCAATCAGCCCCAGCATTTT. The variable domain in full, with the rest retrieved from reference TRBV19 and TRBJ1-5, is DGGITQSPKYLFRKEGQNVTLSCEQNLNHDAMYWYRQDPGQGLRLIYYSQIVNDFQKGDIAEGYSVSREKKESFPLTVTSAQKNPTAFYLCASSPQGYLSNQPQHFGDGTRLSIL.

The chain has TRBV7-3 and TRBJ2-3; D is perhaps TRBD1 (5 bases). Trimming cost V 5 bases and J 0 bases, with 15 bases left between them. From germline, CDR1 is SGHTA and CDR2 FQGTGA. This CDR3 is 16 amino acids long. The CDR3 bases are TGTGCCAGCAGCCCGAAGGGGCGGACGAGCACAGATACGCAGTATTTT. Residues: CASSPKGRTSTDTQYF. Based on the CDR3 plus reference TRBV7-3 and TRBJ2-3, the full variable domain is GAGVSQTPSNKVTEKGKYVELRCDPISGHTALYWYRQSLGQGPEFLIYFQGTGAADDSGLPNDRFFAVRPEGSVSTLKIQRTERGDSAVYLCASSPKGRTSTDTQYFGPGTRLTVL.

The chain is built from TRBV9 and TRBJ1-2; D perhaps matches TRBD1 (5 bases). The CDR3 is made up of 14 amino acids. The germline gives CDR1 SGDLS, CDR2 YYNGEE. V lost 6 bases, J lost 1 base, and 13 bases lay in between. The CDR3 nucleotides read TGTGCCAGCAATAAAGGGGAGGTTAACTATGGCTACACCTTC. Its translation: CASNKGEVNYGYTF. The whole variable domain, remainder taken from reference TRBV9 and TRBJ1-2, is DSGVTQTPKHLITATGQRVTLRCSPRSGDLSVYWYQQSLDQGLQFLIQYYNGEERAKGNILERFSAQQFPDLHSELNLSSLELGDSALYFCASNKGEVNYGYTFGSGTRLTVV.

The gene calls are TRBV5-3 and TRBJ2-7; D not resolved. TRBV5-3 is an ORF; its function is uncertain. Trimming shortened V by 0 bases and J by 0 bases, and 10 bases separated the two germline ends. The CDR3 is 15 amino acids. For the CDR3, the DNA is TGTGCCAGAAGCTTGGTGGCCATCTGCTCCTACGAGCAGTACTTC. This encodes CARSLVAICSYEQYF.

This clone was seen ten or more times. The rearrangement links TRBV27 to TRBJ2-7; possible D gene TRBD2, 6 bases. Trimming took off 5 bases at V and 5 bases at J, with 19 bases between the two ends. The CDR3 has 15 residues. Germline CDR1 MNHEY, CDR2 SMNVEV (reference sequence). The CDR3 coding sequence is TGTGCCAGCAGTCGCACAGCCAGGGACTCTAACGAGCAGTACTTC. Translating it yields CASSRTARDSNEQYF.

The chain is built from TRBV7-2 and TRBJ2-7; 8 nucleotides match TRBD2. Germline assignment: CDR1 SGHTA and CDR2 FQGNSA. V shed 5 bases, J shed 12 bases, and the junction held 18 bases outside the gene matches. This CDR3 has 15 amino acids. Written as DNA, the CDR3 is TGTGCCAGCAGCCCCCTTTATATAGCGGGGTGGGGGACGTACTTC. Translated, it gives CASSPLYIAGWGTYF.

This clone was counted once. This chain uses TRBV2 with TRBJ1-3; 7 nucleotides line up with TRBD1. CDR1 is SNHLY, CDR2 FYNNEI, per germline. This CDR3 is 14 amino acids long. The V segment lost 8 bases and the J segment 0 bases; nucleotides outside the gene matches: 4. The CDR3 spells CASRQGVSGNTIYF. As DNA, the CDR3 is TGTGCCAGCCGCCAGGGGGTCTCTGGAAACACCATATATTTT.

The V and J genes are TRBV7-6 and TRBJ1-5, with D possibly being TRBD1 (5 bases). V was clipped by 1 base and J by 3 bases, with 10 bases between them. The CDR3 totals 15 residues. The germline V gene has CDR1 SGHVS and CDR2 FNYEAQ. In nucleotides, the CDR3 is TGTGCCAGCAGCTTAGGACAGTCTCTCAATCAGCCCCAGCATTTT. This gives the protein CASSLGQSLNQPQHF.

This sequence joins TRBV5-8 and TRBJ1-2, with 7 bases lining up with TRBD1. This CDR3 contains 17 residues. CDR1 is SGHTS and CDR2 is YDEGEE in the germline V gene. Trimming at V came to 3 bases and at J to 4 bases, leaving 15 bases not matched to a gene. CDR3 amino acids: CASSSGTKRGGGYGYTF. The CDR3, as DNA: TGTGCCAGCAGCTCCGGTACTAAAAGAGGGGGCGGCTATGGCTACACCTTC. Full variable domain (missing parts from reference TRBV5-8 and TRBJ1-2): EAGVTQSPTHLIKTRGQQATLRCSPISGHTSVYWYQQALGLGLQFLLWYDEGEERNRGNFPPRFSGRQFPNYSSELNVNALELEDSALYLCASSSGTKRGGGYGYTFGSGTRLTVV.

This clone was found many times. V gene TRBV5-4 combines with J gene TRBJ1-2; D call uncertain. V lost 4 bases and J lost 7, with 20 bases in between. CDR1 SGHNT and CDR2 YYREEE come from the germline V gene (reference sequence). This CDR3 has 15 residues. Here the CDR3 DNA reads TGTGCCAGCAGCCCGAGGGTTTCGCTAACTAGTGGCTACACCTTC. Translation gives CASSPRVSLTSGYTF.

This clone showed up just once. This sequence joins TRBV6-5 and TRBJ1-2, with unresolved D. Trimming pared 6 bases from V and 4 bases from J, leaving 12 bases between. The germline V gene encodes CDR1 MNHEY and CDR2 SVGAGI. This CDR3 is built from 13 residues. The DNA of the CDR3 is TGTGCCAGCAGCCCGAGGATAACCTATGGCTACACCTTC. This translates into CASSPRITYGYTF.

In DNA, the CDR3 is TGTGCCAGCTCATCGGGACTAGCGGGAGCGTCAGATACGCAGTATTTT. It encodes CASSSGLAGASDTQYF. This chain joins TRBV18 and TRBJ2-3; TRBD2 matches at 14 bases. Germline V gene lookup returns CDR1 KGHSH and CDR2 LQKENI. V shed 5 bases and J 4 bases; nucleotides not matched to a gene: 5. The CDR3 extends over 16 amino acids. The whole variable domain, filled in from reference TRBV18 and TRBJ2-3, reads NAGVMQNPRHLVRRRGQEARLRCSPMKGHSHVYWYRQLPEEGLKFMVYLQKENIIDESGMPKERFSAEFPKEGPSILRIQQVVRGDSAAYFCASSSGLAGASDTQYFGPGTRLTVL.

This chain connects TRBV7-9 to TRBJ1-2; D perhaps matches TRBD1 (5 bases). Germline V gene data show CDR1 as SEHNR and CDR2 as FQNEAQ (reference sequence). There are 14 residues in the CDR3. V shed 5 bases and J shed 4 bases, with 14 bases lying between them. CDR3 in amino acids: CASSPTEGVYGYTF. In DNA form, the CDR3 reads TGTGCCAGCAGCCCCACCGAAGGGGTCTATGGCTACACCTTC.

The V and J genes are TRBV20-1 and TRBJ2-7; D uncertain. Germline V lookup: CDR1 DFQATT, CDR2 SNEGSKA (reference sequence). The CDR3 is 11 amino acids. The CDR3 DNA is TGCAGCCTACAGCTCCCCTACGAGCAGTACTTC. Its translation: CSLQLPYEQYF.

V and J are TRBV10-3 and TRBJ1-3; D unclear. The CDR3 loop spans 12 amino acids. Germline CDR1 and CDR2: ENHRY and SYGVKD. V was shortened by 1 base and J by 11 bases, with 9 bases between the two germline ends. This CDR3 is CAISEFAGAIYF. The CDR3 DNA sequence: TGTGCCATCAGTGAGTTCGCGGGAGCCATATATTTT.

This clone was counted only a few times. The rearrangement uses TRBV15 and TRBJ2-7; 7 bases are a match to TRBD2. The CDR3 extends over 15 amino acids. Trimming cost V 1 base and J 4 bases; bases outside gene matches: 7. Germline values: CDR1 LNHNV, CDR2 YYDKDF (reference sequence). CDR3 bases: TGTGCCACCAGCAGAGGCGCCGGGGAGGGGTACGAGCAGTACTTC. Translated: CATSRGAGEGYEQYF.

J is TRBJ2-3 and V is TRBV11-3, with a weak D call TRBD1 (6 bases). The V end lost 5 bases, the J end lost 5 bases, and 23 bases lay between the germline ends. The CDR3 spans 17 residues. Per the germline V gene, CDR1 is SGHNT and CDR2 is YENEEA. The chain's CDR3 is CASSPRRGDTGQDTQYF. DNA for the CDR3: TGTGCCAGCAGCCCGCGAAGGGGAGACACAGGGCAAGATACGCAGTATTTT.

The rearrangement links TRBV28 to TRBJ2-5; 7 positions agree with TRBD1. The ends lost 5 bases at V and 1 base at J; junction bases unmatched: 4. The CDR3 consists of 14 residues. CDR1 MDHEN and CDR2 SYDVKM come from the germline V gene. The CDR3 sequence is CASSRDSLQETQYF. The DNA for the CDR3 is TGTGCCAGCAGTCGGGACAGCCTCCAAGAGACCCAGTACTTC.

The rearrangement links TRBV2 to TRBJ1-6; possible D gene TRBD1, 6 bases. The CDR3 has 14 residues. Trimming took 7 bases from V and 5 from J, leaving 12 bases between them. CDR1 and CDR2 (germline): SNHLY, FYNNEI. CDR3 protein: CASMEQGNNSPLHF. The CDR3 bases are TGTGCCAGCATGGAACAGGGAAATAATTCACCCCTCCACTTT.

The rearrangement links TRBV27 to TRBJ1-5; weak D call: TRBD1 (5 bases). Between the trimmed V and J ends, which lost 5 bases and 1 base, there was a span of 6 bases. Germline lookup yields CDR1 MNHEY and CDR2 SMNVEV (reference sequence). The CDR3 spans 13 residues. In DNA form, the CDR3 reads TGTGCCAGCAGTCGGGGGAGCAATCAGCCCCAGCATTTT. It yields the protein CASSRGSNQPQHF.

The chain employs TRBV9 and TRBJ2-7; perhaps TRBD1 as D (5 bases). The CDR3 spans 15 residues. Looked up from germline, CDR1 is SGDLS and CDR2 is YYNGEE. With 0 bases removed from V and 0 bases from J, the gap between germline ends came to 10 bases. This CDR3 is CASSVGGHFSYEQYF. As DNA, the CDR3 is TGTGCCAGCAGCGTAGGCGGACATTTCTCCTACGAGCAGTACTTC.

This chain links TRBV5-1 with TRBJ1-5, with D maybe TRBD1 (5 bases). CDR3 length equals 14 residues. Per the germline V gene, CDR1 is SGHRS and CDR2 is YFSETQ. Trimming removed 0 bases from V and 6 bases from J, with 10 bases in between. The CDR3 nucleotides read TGCGCCAGCAGCTTGGCAGGGTCGGGTCAGCCCCAGCATTTT. Protein product: CASSLAGSGQPQHF.

The chain employs TRBV2 and TRBJ1-2, with D possibly matching TRBD1 (6 bases). The germline gives CDR1 SNHLY, CDR2 FYNNEI. V was cut by 3 bases and J by 5 bases, with 10 bases left in between. CDR3 size: 13 residues. The CDR3 sequence is CASSDGQIYGYTF. Here the CDR3 DNA reads TGTGCCAGCAGTGACGGACAGATATATGGCTACACCTTC.

The chain carries TRBV4-1 and TRBJ2-3; D is ambiguous. Trimming removed 0 bases from V and 2 bases from J, with 6 bases in between. Looked up from germline, CDR1 is MGHRA and CDR2 is YSYEKL. The CDR3 is 14 residues long. The CDR3 region has the DNA TGCGCCAGCAGCCAAGATGGCCTCACAGATACGCAGTATTTT. Amino acid sequence: CASSQDGLTDTQYF.

CDR3 region: CASSSSSLSTDTQYF. CDR3 nucleotides: TGTGCCAGCAGCTCGTCTAGCTTAAGCACAGATACGCAGTATTTT. V usage is TRBV7-2 and J usage is TRBJ2-3; D perhaps matches TRBD2 (5 bases). CDR1 is SGHTA, CDR2 FQGNSA, per germline. The CDR3 totals 15 residues. Trimming left V 4 bases short and J 0 bases short, with 11 bases between.